The present entry profiles one T cell receptor (beta chain) with its context. This table comes from immunoSEQ multiplex PCR, and its TCRdb copy is limited to in-frame clones, with some not included. This sample has over 95,000 clones, with around nine tenths found just once. This sample is part of a study of T cell responses to AZD1222 COVID-19 vaccine. The CDR3 has 15 amino acids. CDR1 SGHTA and CDR2 FQGNSA come from the germline V gene. After removal of 2 bases from V and 5 bases from J, the junction contained 4 bases not matched to a gene. The V call is TRBV7-2, the J call TRBJ2-1; 9 bases agree with TRBD2. The origin of this receptor is an adult in good health. The source was peripheral blood, collected on day 0 of AZD1222 vaccination. As DNA, the CDR3 is TGTGCCAGCAGCTTACTAGCGGGACTAAACAATGAGCAGTTCTTC. Its protein is CASSLLAGLNNEQFF.